The next 30 T cell receptor beta chains were all read from a single sample in a study of cytomegalovirus exposure and HLA in healthy donors. Sequencing used immunoSEQ multiplex PCR; TCRdb keeps in-frame clones, though not all of them. The sample holds under 250,000 clones, around 86% seen once. The material sequenced was PBMCs. Receptor source: a woman younger than 30 in good health and CMV-seropositive.

This sequence joins TRBV9 and TRBJ2-7, with 11 bases that match TRBD1. V dropped 0 bases and J dropped 7; count of bases not matched to a gene: 6. Germline V gene lookup returns CDR1 SGDLS and CDR2 YYNGEE. The CDR3 has 15 residues. CDR3 residues: CASSVGGTGGGEQYF. CDR3 DNA: TGTGCCAGCAGCGTAGGCGGGACAGGGGGTGGTGAGCAGTACTTC.

Notes on this clone: A read error may explain this, as a much larger clone is one base away. Other DNA sequences of this sample code for an identical CDR3. The chain is built from TRBV6-1 and TRBJ2-1, with TRBD2 identical over 7 bases. V shed 4 bases and J 0 bases; nucleotides not matched to a gene: 0. This CDR3 is built from 14 residues. Looked up from germline, CDR1 is MNHNS and CDR2 is SASEGT. The CDR3 nucleotides are TGTGCCAGCAGTGGCGGGAGCTCCTACAATGAGCAGTTCTTC. Protein product: CASSGGSSYNEQFF.

The J gene is TRBJ2-7, the V gene TRBV2; TRBD1 aligns across 8 bases. The CDR3 is 15 amino acids. After removal of 6 bases from V and 2 bases from J, the junction contained 9 bases not matched to a gene. Per the germline V gene, CDR1 is SNHLY and CDR2 is FYNNEI. The CDR3 region is CASRFDRGYPYEQYF. The CDR3 nucleotides are TGTGCCAGCAGGTTCGACAGGGGATACCCCTACGAGCAGTACTTC.

A remark on this clone: Other DNA sequences in this specimen translate into the identical CDR3. The V gene is TRBV6-5, the J gene TRBJ2-3; D call uncertain. Germline V gives CDR1 MNHEY, CDR2 SVGAGI. The germline V and J ends were trimmed by 5 bases and 0 bases, with 6 bases remaining between them. CDR3 length equals 13 residues. CDR3 amino acids: CASSPLSTDTQYF. As DNA, the CDR3 is TGTGCCAGCAGTCCTCTTAGCACAGATACGCAGTATTTT.

The rearrangement uses TRBV5-1 and TRBJ2-5, with 9 positions matching TRBD2. Losses at the gene ends were 6 bases for V and 2 bases for J; bases not matched to a gene: 8. The CDR3 is 15 residues long. CDR1 is SGHRS, CDR2 YFSETQ, per germline. The CDR3 sequence: CASKPSGMGQETQYF. For the CDR3, the DNA is TGCGCCAGCAAGCCTAGCGGGATGGGGCAAGAGACCCAGTACTTC.

This chain links TRBV28 with TRBJ2-7, with a weak D call TRBD2 (6 bases). CDR1 MDHEN and CDR2 SYDVKM come from the germline V gene. Trimming took 6 bases from V and 1 from J, leaving 16 bases between them. The CDR3 covers 15 residues. Here the CDR3 reads CASRPSSGVSYEQYF. CDR3 bases: TGTGCCAGCAGGCCTTCCTCGGGAGTGTCCTACGAGCAGTACTTC.

This clone has just a few counts. Within the sample, other DNA sequences also encode this same CDR3. This chain links TRBV5-1 with TRBJ1-2; maybe TRBD1 (5 bases). CDR1 and CDR2 from the germline V gene are SGHRS and YFSETQ. Trimming took 4 bases from V and 2 from J, leaving 12 bases between them. The CDR3 runs 14 residues. DNA of the CDR3: TGCGCCAGCAGCCCGGGACTGGGGAACTATGGCTACACCTTC. Encoded protein: CASSPGLGNYGYTF.

The chain has TRBV28 and TRBJ2-5, with TRBD1 matching 8 bases. The CDR3 contains 14 residues. V gave up 5 bases and J gave up 4 bases; unmatched junction bases: 6. Germline CDR1 reads MDHEN; CDR2 reads SYDVKM. CDR3 coding DNA: TGTGCCAGCAGTATACAGGGGGGATCAGAGACCCAGTACTTC. The encoded protein is CASSIQGGSETQYF.

This clone appeared a few times. J is TRBJ1-2 and V is TRBV11-2; tentative D call: TRBD1 (5 bases). CDR1 is SGHAT and CDR2 is FQNNGV in the germline V gene. The CDR3 totals 14 residues. Trimming shortened V by 0 bases and J by 6 bases, and 11 bases separated the two germline ends. CDR3 in amino acids: CASSLDAGGNGYTF. CDR3 DNA sequence: TGTGCCAGCAGCTTAGATGCCGGGGGGAATGGCTACACCTTC. Based on the CDR3 plus reference TRBV11-2 and TRBJ1-2, the full variable domain is EAGVAQSPRYKIIEKRQSVAFWCNPISGHATLYWYQQILGQGPKLLIQFQNNGVVDDSQLPKDRFSAERLKGVDSTLKIQPAKLEDSAVYLCASSLDAGGNGYTFGSGTRLTVV.

The V call is TRBV5-4, the J call TRBJ2-7; possible D gene TRBD2, 5 bases. The V end lost 0 bases, the J end lost 3 bases, and 10 bases lay between the germline ends. The CDR3 has 14 amino acids. Germline V gene lookup returns CDR1 SGHNT and CDR2 YYREEE (reference sequence). As DNA, the CDR3 is TGTGCCAGCAGCTTGGCGGGATCAATCTACGAGCAGTACTTC. It yields the protein CASSLAGSIYEQYF. The whole variable domain, remainder taken from reference TRBV5-4 and TRBJ2-7, is ETGVTQSPTHLIKTRGQQVTLRCSSQSGHNTVSWYQQALGQGPQFIFQYYREEENGRGNFPPRFSGLQFPNYSSELNVNALELDDSALYLCASSLAGSIYEQYFGPGTRLTVT.

This CDR3 is CAWSVQGGMEKLFF. CDR3 coding DNA: TGTGCCTGGAGTGTACAGGGGGGGATGGAAAAACTGTTTTTT. The V gene is TRBV30, the J gene TRBJ1-4; 8 bases agree with TRBD1. CDR1 and CDR2 from the germline V gene are GTSNPN and SVGIG (reference sequence). The J segment lost 8 bases and the V segment lost 0 bases, leaving 5 bases of the junction unmatched. The CDR3 totals 14 residues.

V and J are TRBV27 and TRBJ1-2; 7 nucleotides align to TRBD1. Losses at the gene ends were 4 bases for V and 0 bases for J; bases not matched to a gene: 5. There are 15 residues in the CDR3. The V gene's germline CDR1 is MNHEY and CDR2 SMNVEV (reference sequence). CDR3 in amino acids: CASSYLQGPNYGYTF. CDR3 coding DNA: TGTGCCAGCAGTTACCTACAGGGGCCTAACTATGGCTACACCTTC.

V usage is TRBV10-2 and J usage is TRBJ2-7; 9 bases are shared with TRBD2. Germline V gene sequence: CDR1 WSHSY, CDR2 SAAADI. This CDR3 is built from 13 residues. J lost 3 bases, V lost 10 bases, and 7 bases had no gene match. CDR3 sequence (DNA): TGCGCCACCTCACTAGCGGGCGACTACGAGCAGTACTTC. Protein sequence: CATSLAGDYEQYF.

The V gene is TRBV27, the J gene TRBJ1-5; 10 bases line up with TRBD1. Germline V gives CDR1 MNHEY, CDR2 SMNVEV (reference sequence). V shed 5 bases, J shed 6 bases, and the junction held 7 bases outside the gene matches. CDR3 length: 15 residues. CDR3 sequence reads: CASSPTGGYVQPQHF. In DNA form, the CDR3 reads TGTGCCAGCAGTCCGACAGGGGGCTACGTTCAGCCCCAGCATTTT.

This chain joins TRBV5-1 and TRBJ2-3, with 12 bases aligning to TRBD2. The V and J ends lost 5 bases and 6 bases, in that order; junction bases with no gene match: 13. The CDR3 length is 17 residues. CDR1 SGHRS and CDR2 YFSETQ come from the germline V gene. CDR3 in amino acids: CASRFTGLAGSWDTQYF. DNA of the CDR3: TGCGCCAGCAGGTTTACCGGACTAGCGGGATCGTGGGATACGCAGTATTTT.

The V call is TRBV28, the J call TRBJ2-7, with D maybe TRBD1 (6 bases). Trimming removed 6 bases from V and 6 bases from J, with 24 bases in between. The CDR3 covers 16 residues. Germline V CDR1 and CDR2: MDHEN, SYDVKM. CDR3 DNA sequence: TGTGCCAGCAGCCGTGATCGGTACCCACTCAGGGGCGAGCAGTACTTC. This translates into CASSRDRYPLRGEQYF.

This chain connects TRBV28 to TRBJ2-1; 10 bases match TRBD2. The CDR3 is 16 residues long. J lost 7 bases, V lost 6 bases, and 12 bases had no gene match. The germline CDR1 and CDR2 sequences are MDHEN and SYDVKM. This CDR3 is CASRRNLAGEGNEQFF. The CDR3 region has the DNA TGTGCCAGCAGACGAAACCTAGCGGGAGAGGGGAATGAGCAGTTCTTC.

The V call is TRBV5-8, the J call TRBJ2-3; 9 bases line up with TRBD2. The CDR3 loop spans 20 amino acids. The germline CDR1 and CDR2 sequences are SGHTS and YDEGEE. The junction had 19 bases not matched to a gene; V was cut back by 4 bases and J by 1 base. CDR3 protein: CASSRRLMRLAEGGTDTQYF. For the CDR3, the DNA is TGTGCCAGCAGCCGTCGGCTGATGAGACTAGCGGAAGGAGGCACAGATACGCAGTATTTT.

The chain carries TRBV11-2 and TRBJ2-3; D perhaps matches TRBD2 (5 bases). Per the germline V gene, CDR1 is SGHAT and CDR2 is FQNNGV. The CDR3 is made up of 17 amino acids. V was clipped by 4 bases and J by 7 bases, with 24 bases between them. The CDR3 DNA is TGTGCCAGCAGCTCCGCCTCTTTAAGCGGACCTAGTAATACGCAGTATTTT. Protein: CASSSASLSGPSNTQYF.

The chain carries TRBV10-2 and TRBJ2-7; 8 bases fit TRBD1. The CDR3 is made up of 13 amino acids. Germline loops: CDR1 WSHSY, CDR2 SAAADI. Unmatched junction bases numbered 8, after V lost 6 bases and J lost 7 bases. DNA for the CDR3: TGCGCCAGCAGAGTCGGACGGACAGGGGAGCAGTACTTC. It yields the protein CASRVGRTGEQYF.

V is TRBV27 and J is TRBJ2-1, with TRBD2 matching over 7 bases. The V gene end was trimmed by 5 bases and the J gene end by 7 bases; junction bases not matched to a gene: 14. The length of the CDR3 is 16 residues. The V gene's germline CDR1 is MNHEY and CDR2 SMNVEV (reference sequence). The CDR3 sequence is CASSDTQGGSSNEQFF. CDR3 DNA: TGTGCCAGCAGTGATACCCAAGGCGGGAGTAGTAATGAGCAGTTCTTC.

The chain employs TRBV19 and TRBJ1-5, with D possibly TRBD1 on 5 matching bases. The V gene lost 8 bases and the J gene lost 2 bases, with 16 bases spanning the gap. CDR1 and CDR2 from the germline V gene are LNHDA and SQIVND (reference sequence). CDR3 size: 15 residues. The CDR3 loop is CASWARGEGNQPQHF. In DNA form, the CDR3 reads TGTGCCAGTTGGGCCCGAGGGGAGGGCAATCAGCCCCAGCATTTT.

V gene TRBV11-2 combines with J gene TRBJ1-5; D perhaps matches TRBD1 (5 bases). The ends were cut back, 0 bases at V and 4 bases at J, with 10 bases in the middle. Germline CDR1 is SGHAT and CDR2 is FQNNGV. The CDR3 length is 15 residues. The CDR3 DNA follows: TGTGCCAGCAGCTTAGACAGGACACCTAATCAGCCCCAGCATTTT. This gives the protein CASSLDRTPNQPQHF.

The V call is TRBV5-1, the J call TRBJ2-1, with a possible D match to TRBD1 (5 bases). Germline-derived CDR1 and CDR2 are SGHRS and YFSETQ. Deletions cut 1 base from V and 8 bases from J, with 13 bases between. The CDR3 totals 14 residues. Here the CDR3 DNA reads TGCGCCAGCAGCTTGCTGCAGGGATCGGATGAGCAGTTCTTC. Amino acids: CASSLLQGSDEQFF.

The chain carries TRBV19 and TRBJ1-5; tentative D call: TRBD1 (6 bases). Per the germline V gene, CDR1 is LNHDA and CDR2 is SQIVND (reference sequence). V was cut by 9 bases and J by 0 bases, with 24 bases left in between. This CDR3 spans 18 amino acids. This CDR3 reads CASRSGQPLIYSNQPQHF. CDR3 nucleotide sequence: TGTGCCAGCAGGAGTGGACAGCCGCTGATATATAGCAATCAGCCCCAGCATTTT.

The V and J genes are TRBV9 and TRBJ1-1; tentative D call: TRBD1 (5 bases). The CDR3 runs 16 residues. V lost 0 bases and J 1 base, leaving 13 bases between the germline ends. Per germline, CDR1 SGDLS and CDR2 YYNGEE. In DNA, the CDR3 is TGTGCCAGCAGCGTAGTAAGGGGCTGCCCGAACACTGAAGCTTTCTTT. This encodes CASSVVRGCPNTEAFF.

The chain couples TRBV27 to TRBJ2-7; D is perhaps TRBD2 (5 bases). This CDR3 region has 14 residues. Germline values: CDR1 MNHEY, CDR2 SMNVEV (reference sequence). Trimming stripped 10 bases from V and 4 bases from J, with 20 bases between. CDR3 DNA sequence: TGTGCCACCCGAAGCCACGGGTTAGCGTACGAGCAGTACTTC. It yields the protein CATRSHGLAYEQYF.

V is TRBV28 and J is TRBJ1-1; D is perhaps TRBD1 (6 bases). The CDR3 contains 13 residues. V was trimmed by 2 bases and J by 8 bases, leaving 12 bases between them. Germline V lookup: CDR1 MDHEN, CDR2 SYDVKM. CDR3 nucleotide sequence: TGTGCCAGCAGTTTACCGGGGACACCCGAAGCTTTCTTT. This translates into CASSLPGTPEAFF.

This chain links TRBV19 with TRBJ2-3; TRBD1 might be the D (7 bases). Germline V gene lookup returns CDR1 LNHDA and CDR2 SQIVND (reference sequence). Trimming cost V 3 bases and J 0 bases, with 19 bases left between them. There are 18 residues in the CDR3. CDR3 in DNA: TGTGCCAGTAGTATGATGGGGCCAGGGGGAGGTAGCACAGATACGCAGTATTTT. Amino acids: CASSMMGPGGGSTDTQYF.

The V call is TRBV6-1, the J call TRBJ1-2; D may be TRBD1 (5 bases). This CDR3 is built from 15 residues. The V gene lost 6 bases and the J gene lost 0 bases, with 14 bases spanning the gap. Germline V gene lookup returns CDR1 MNHNS and CDR2 SASEGT. The CDR3 region is CASSPRVPANYGYTF. CDR3 in DNA: TGTGCCAGCAGCCCCAGGGTACCCGCTAACTATGGCTACACCTTC.